The source of this T cell receptor beta chain is a study of cytomegalovirus exposure and HLA in healthy donors listed by TCRdb under 2017. Turning to the overall study: According to an earlier analysis of a few hundred of the donors, roughly 180 million T cells yielded roughly 110 million unique TCR beta sequences and less than 300 Gb of sequence data. Approximately 300 gigabases of sequencing data and approximately 92 million unique TCR sequences made up an early release that covered 640 HLA-typed donors. Of the 300 to 400 genotyped donors, about 84% fell in the genetic ancestry cluster associated with self-reported Caucasian donors. The study aimed to test whether cataloging public T cell receptors could reveal signatures of past pathogen exposure. The study used immunosequencing to profile the T cell repertoires of hundreds of subjects and linked those repertoires to cytomegalovirus serostatus. Besides the first cohort of hundreds of subjects, a separate validation cohort made up of 120 different subjects was used. High-throughput TCR immunosequencing, statistical association of individual TCRs with disease status, and machine learning were combined to predict cytomegalovirus infection status. A later analysis re-examined previously published TCR beta repertoires from over 500 donors and added high-resolution HLA genotyping to investigate patterns of TCR occurrence. The later analysis used no new phenotypic data to find candidate immune exposures, relying instead on TCR beta sequences and their occurrence across donors. An earlier analysis of approximately 640 of the donors applied high-throughput TCR beta sequencing to assess whether each TCR beta V gene segment acted as functional or pseudogenic. Donor age, sex, ethnicity and CMV serostatus were compiled alongside the repertoire data. A later genetic analysis used genome-wide SNP genotypes for about 60% of the roughly 700 donors, treating that subset as a discovery cohort. All discovery cohort repertoires had been generated using a single sequencing platform. HLA typing covered class I and class II loci at four-digit resolution. The number of donors typed differed by locus, with about 629-630 for A, B, C, DRB1 and DQB1, more than 500 for DQA1, 600 to 610 for DPA1, and some 440 for DPB1. A few DR-DQ haplotypes were handled as single units for association and clustering because linkage in the cohort was strong. Among 300 to 500 genotyped donors of the cohort, an average of roughly 230,000 unique TCR beta nucleotide sequences was sequenced per donor, of which about 18% were non-productive.

The junction carries 12 bases between V and J, which are trimmed by 4 bases and 1 base respectively. Counted from cysteine to phenylalanine, this CDR3 has 14 amino acids. The read is trimmed to its CDR3 DNA, 42 bases read in frame from base 1. CDR1 and CDR2 were assigned from the germline V gene (reference sequence) as SGHNT and YYREEE. In total, roughly 670 healthy bone marrow donors made up the cohort. All cohort members were sampled while nominally healthy, although unrecorded immune exposures were likely present. The donor tested CMV seronegative and was one of the 352 seronegative cohort members. A peripheral blood sample was collected from each donor, and TCR beta sequencing was performed on peripheral blood mononuclear cells. The Qiagen DNeasy Blood Extraction Kit was used to extract genomic DNA from the blood cell samples. The protocol used for the library was the immunoSEQ multiplex PCR assay. The multiplex PCR relied on a mix of 60 forward primers for TCR Vbeta segments and 13 reverse primers for TCR Jbeta segments. The CDR3 region of rearranged TCR beta genes was amplified from genomic DNA by a multiplex PCR assay. The amplified TCR beta libraries were sequenced on the Illumina HiSeq System as 87-base-pair reads. The authors' analysis ran thus. Across the 500 to 750 repertoires, a later analysis counted some 80 million unique TCR beta chains, 9.5 million to 13 million of which were shared by at least two donors. A nearest-neighbor algorithm error-corrected the raw reads and collapsed the reads into unique sequences, merging closely related sequences to remove PCR and sequencing errors. CDR3 sequences were aligned to IMGT reference sequences to assign V, D and J gene segments. For a sequence to be retained, at least a six-nucleotide match to both a V gene segment and a J gene segment was required. A rearrangement was called productive if the CDR3 had no stop codons and remained in frame with V and J, and every other rearrangement was called non-productive. CDR3 was defined according to IMGT convention as the region running from the second conserved V-encoded cysteine to the conserved J-encoded phenylalanine. In an earlier analysis of roughly 580 of the donors, sequences lacking an unambiguous match to a single V gene segment were excluded. An earlier analysis of fewer than 750 of the donors classified V segments as functional when productive rearrangements were above 56.7% and as segregating when the standard deviation between donors was above 5%. A statistical classification framework was developed to diagnose cytomegalovirus status using the catalog of TCR beta chain sequences. In a later analysis, V and J genes were assigned by comparing TCR nucleotide sequences against IMGT/GENE-DB human TR gene sequences. A later analysis assigned CDR3 sequences and most-parsimonious VDJ recombination scenarios with the TCRdist pipeline. In a later analysis, each TCR beta chain was defined by its CDR3 amino acid sequence together with its V-gene family, and reads lacking a unique V-gene family were excluded. As a way to deal with suspected cross-contamination and a sequencing artifact, a later analysis dropped 450 to 700 nucleotide sequences that were highly shared and had low generation probability. In a later analysis, a clonal expansion index for each public chain was calculated from normalized within-repertoire ranks of inferred template counts. Generation probabilities in a later analysis came from a VDJ recombination model fitted to out-of-frame rearrangements, and those results were checked against IGoR. Hypergeometric tests were used in a later analysis to score TCR-TCR, TCR-HLA and TCR-CMV co-occurrence, with a repertoire-size bias correction applied to the TCR pairs. False discovery rates were estimated in a later analysis by permuting HLA or CMV assignments 20 times. A later analysis grouped co-occurring TCRs with DBSCAN, adding TCRdist sequence similarity when clustering within HLA-allele-positive subsets. Repertoires with fewer than 30,000 or more than 120,000 public chains, plus five repertoires with anomalous nucleotide sharing, were excluded from co-occurrence clustering. Imported from immuneACCESS, the table was reduced by TCRdb to in-frame sequences with V and J called. These copies leave out some clones; in studies compared against another copy, an unresolved V gene accounts for under half, and the cause of the remainder is not known. The DNA gave D and trimming, while V, J and clone size come from that table. The sample table holds about 230,000 clones, of which just under 85% were seen once. 0.58% of the sample is taken by the ten largest.

The research as a whole found: It was suggested by the authors that the approach could potentially be generalized to other disease states and immunological phenotypes. A few of the identified cytomegalovirus-associated TCR beta chains were confirmed in vitro to be specific for cytomegalovirus antigens. Compared with the approximately 710-donor mean, donors in an Asian-associated ancestry cluster had fewer N-insertions in productive TCRs, according to a later genetic analysis. In an earlier analysis of around 500 of the donors, most TCR beta V segments appeared in productive rearrangements about 87% or about 30% of the time, broadly matching IMGT annotations. A total of some 180 TCR beta chains were listed by the study as associated with cytomegalovirus. For the cohort, immune exposure information was limited to CMV serostatus. Some IMGT-functional V segments, including TRBV6-2 and TRBV6-3, could not be distinguished by the 87-base-pair reads and were therefore excluded. In a later analysis, the rate of TCR association differed among HLA loci, with DRB1 alleles having the most associated TCRs and HLA-C alleles having the fewest. A later analysis found that most CMV-associated TCR beta chains appeared HLA-restricted, with HLA associations seemingly driven largely by CMV exposure. The classifier was reported to diagnose cytomegalovirus status with high specificity and sensitivity in both the original cohort and the validation cohort. Compared with equally common non-associated chains, HLA-associated TCR beta chains in a later analysis were more clonally expanded and had lower generation probabilities. Correlated functional status among segregating V segments might be attributable to linkage disequilibrium, but an unknown experimental factor could not be ruled out. Because counts were too low, seventeen rarely observed V segments, including chromosome 9 orphons, were excluded from the earlier analysis of some 590 of the donors. In a later analysis, several top co-occurrence clusters were reported to appear linked to parvovirus B19, influenza, CMV and Epstein-Barr virus. A further reported finding was that TCR beta sequences accurately predicted the HLA-A and HLA-B alleles for most subjects in the first cohort. The presence/absence analyses assumed that sequencing depth was roughly uniform across donors, and that assumption may not be true. Because HLA typing was unavailable for some donors at each locus, only the typed subset was used in association tests. Assigning TCR associations to individual alleles was difficult when HLA alleles, especially DR and DQ, strongly co-occurred. Most TCR sequences were observed very rarely across donors, whereas some public TCRs were present in many individuals. The cohort was sequenced for TCR beta chains only, and without alpha or paired-chain data the features that could be detected were limited. A later genetic analysis associated a missense DCLRE1C variant with V-gene and J-gene trimming of TCR beta chains, and an independent cohort replicated the association. A group of highly shared sequence variants was considered likely to be a technical artifact of the sequencing pipeline. Specific HLA alleles were associated with more than 15,000 TCR beta sequences at a false discovery rate of 0.05 in a later analysis.

Worth noting for this clone: The specificity of this receptor is unknown. Per-base qualities were not stored, and no clone one base away is much larger. Other nucleotide sequences from this sample produce the same CDR3.

The clonotype comes from a woman aged 40 to 49 in good health and CMV-seronegative. The chain is encoded by TRBV5-4 joined to TRBJ2-7, with TRBD2 perhaps the D gene, on 5 matching bases. The sequencing input was PBMCs. CDR3 loop: CASSPGTGSYEQYF. The bases read TGTGCCAGCAGCCCCGGTACGGGATCCTACGAGCAGTACTTC.